This T cell receptor (beta chain) was sequenced for a study of blood T cell repertoires in COVID-19. Study context: Acute-phase and convalescent COVID-19 samples originated in the United States, Italy and Spain.

Losses at the gene ends were 4 bases for V and 4 bases for J; bases not matched to a gene: 4. Germline lookup yields CDR1 MRHNA and CDR2 SNTAGT. This CDR3 spans 15 amino acids. Profiled with immunoSEQ multiplex PCR; TCRdb holds only in-frame clones, not every one. The sample gives 360,000 or so clones, over 80% of which show up once; about 4.9% is in the top ten. Participants came from under 30 US areas, aged about 18 to 89 years. Sequenced input: PBMCs or T cells enriched from blood (not recorded which). This sequence was found in a woman between 45 and 65 years old who had recovered from COVID-19. The chain recombines TRBV6-4 with TRBJ2-3, with 11 positions matching TRBD2. Here the CDR3 reads CASSGIAGGPDTQYF. As DNA, the CDR3 is TGTGCCAGCAGTGGAATAGCGGGGGGGCCAGATACGCAGTATTTT.